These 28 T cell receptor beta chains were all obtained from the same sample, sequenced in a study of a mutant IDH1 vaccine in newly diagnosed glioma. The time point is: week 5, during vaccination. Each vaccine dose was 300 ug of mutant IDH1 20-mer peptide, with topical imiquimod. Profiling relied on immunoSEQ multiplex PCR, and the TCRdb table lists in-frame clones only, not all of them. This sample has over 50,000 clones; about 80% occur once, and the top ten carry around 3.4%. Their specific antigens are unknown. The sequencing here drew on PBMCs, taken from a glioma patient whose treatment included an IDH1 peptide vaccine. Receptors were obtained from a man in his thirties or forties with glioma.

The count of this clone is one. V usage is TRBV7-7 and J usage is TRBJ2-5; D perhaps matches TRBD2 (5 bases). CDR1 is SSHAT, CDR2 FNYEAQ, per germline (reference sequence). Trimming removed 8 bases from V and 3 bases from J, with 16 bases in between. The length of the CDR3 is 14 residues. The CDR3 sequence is CASAPLGLEETQYF. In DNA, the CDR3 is TGTGCCAGCGCCCCTTTAGGACTTGAAGAGACCCAGTACTTC.

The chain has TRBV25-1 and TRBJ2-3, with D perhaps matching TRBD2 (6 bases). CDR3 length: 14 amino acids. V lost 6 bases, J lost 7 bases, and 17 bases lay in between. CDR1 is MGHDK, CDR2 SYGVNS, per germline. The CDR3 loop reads CASSAAGTPHTQYF. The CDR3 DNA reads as TGTGCCAGCAGCGCGGCCGGGACTCCCCATACGCAGTATTTT. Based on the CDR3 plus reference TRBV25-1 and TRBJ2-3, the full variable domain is EADIYQTPRYLVIGTGKKITLECSQTMGHDKMYWYQQDPGMELHLIHYSYGVNSTEKGDLSSESTVSRIRTEHFPLTLESARPSHTSQYLCASSAAGTPHTQYFGPGTRLTVL.

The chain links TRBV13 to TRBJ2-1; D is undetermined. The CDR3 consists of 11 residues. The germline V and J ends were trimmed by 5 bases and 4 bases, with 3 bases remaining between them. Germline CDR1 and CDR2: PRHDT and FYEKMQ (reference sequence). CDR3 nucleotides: TGTGCCAGCAGCGCTTACAATGAGCAGTTCTTC. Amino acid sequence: CASSAYNEQFF.

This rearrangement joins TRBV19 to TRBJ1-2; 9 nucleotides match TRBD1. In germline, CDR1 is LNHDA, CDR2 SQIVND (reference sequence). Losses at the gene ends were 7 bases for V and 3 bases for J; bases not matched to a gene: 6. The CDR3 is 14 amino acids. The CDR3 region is CASTQRTGDYGYTF. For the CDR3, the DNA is TGTGCCAGTACCCAAAGGACAGGGGACTATGGCTACACCTTC.

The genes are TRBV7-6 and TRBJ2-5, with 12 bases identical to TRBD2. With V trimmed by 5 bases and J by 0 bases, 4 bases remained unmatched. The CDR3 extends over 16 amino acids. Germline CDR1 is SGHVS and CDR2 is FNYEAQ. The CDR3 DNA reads TGTGCCAGCAGCCCGCGGACTAGCGGGGACCAAGAGACCCAGTACTTC. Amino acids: CASSPRTSGDQETQYF.

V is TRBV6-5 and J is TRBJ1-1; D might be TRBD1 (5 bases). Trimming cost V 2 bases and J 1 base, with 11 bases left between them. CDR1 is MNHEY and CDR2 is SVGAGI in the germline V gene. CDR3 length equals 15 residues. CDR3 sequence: CASSYGGTGNTEAFF. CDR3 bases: TGTGCCAGCAGTTACGGGGGGACGGGGAACACTGAAGCTTTCTTT.

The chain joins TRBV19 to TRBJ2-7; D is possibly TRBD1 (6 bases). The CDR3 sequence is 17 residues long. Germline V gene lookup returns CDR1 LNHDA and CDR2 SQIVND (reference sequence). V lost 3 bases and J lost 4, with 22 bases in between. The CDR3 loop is CASSIDTTGPSAYEQYF. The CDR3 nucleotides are TGTGCCAGTAGTATTGACACGACAGGCCCATCGGCATACGAGCAGTACTTC.

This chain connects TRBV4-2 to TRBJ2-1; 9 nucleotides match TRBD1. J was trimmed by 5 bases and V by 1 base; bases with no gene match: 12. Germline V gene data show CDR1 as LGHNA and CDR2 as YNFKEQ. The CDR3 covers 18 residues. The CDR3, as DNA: TGTGCCAGCAGCCAAGGAACTTCCGGGACAGGGAGCGACAATGAGCAGTTCTTC. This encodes CASSQGTSGTGSDNEQFF.

The CDR3: CASSFGGGGNEQFF. The CDR3 DNA sequence: TGTGCCAGCAGCTTCGGCGGGGGAGGCAATGAGCAGTTCTTC. The V call is TRBV5-4, the J call TRBJ2-1; 7 nucleotides agree with TRBD2. The V gene end was trimmed by 2 bases and the J gene end by 6 bases; junction bases not matched to a gene: 5. This CDR3 comprises 14 residues. Germline CDR1 and CDR2: SGHNT and YYREEE (reference sequence).

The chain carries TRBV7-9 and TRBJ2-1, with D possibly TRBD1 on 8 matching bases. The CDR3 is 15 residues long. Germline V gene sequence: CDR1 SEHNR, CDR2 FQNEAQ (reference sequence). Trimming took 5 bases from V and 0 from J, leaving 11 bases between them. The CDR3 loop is CASSNRGGSYNEQFF. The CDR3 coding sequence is TGTGCCAGCAGCAACAGGGGGGGCTCCTACAATGAGCAGTTCTTC.

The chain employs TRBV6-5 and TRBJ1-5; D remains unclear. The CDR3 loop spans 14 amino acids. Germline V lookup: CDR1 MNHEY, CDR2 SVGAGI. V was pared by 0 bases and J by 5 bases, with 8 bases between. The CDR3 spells CASSYSRYHQPQHF. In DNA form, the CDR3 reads TGTGCCAGCAGTTACTCCCGTTACCATCAGCCCCAGCATTTT.

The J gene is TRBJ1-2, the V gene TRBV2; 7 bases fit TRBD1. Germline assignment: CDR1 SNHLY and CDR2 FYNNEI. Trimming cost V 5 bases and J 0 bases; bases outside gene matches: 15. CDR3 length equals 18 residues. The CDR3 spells CASSIDGTESVTNYGYTF. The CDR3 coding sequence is TGTGCCAGCAGTATAGACGGGACAGAGAGCGTTACTAACTATGGCTACACCTTC. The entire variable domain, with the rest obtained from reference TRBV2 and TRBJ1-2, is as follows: EPEVTQTPSHQVTQMGQEVILRCVPISNHLYFYWYRQILGQKVEFLVSFYNNEISEKSEIFDDQFSVERPDGSNFTLKIRSTKLEDSAMYFCASSIDGTESVTNYGYTFGSGTRLTVV.

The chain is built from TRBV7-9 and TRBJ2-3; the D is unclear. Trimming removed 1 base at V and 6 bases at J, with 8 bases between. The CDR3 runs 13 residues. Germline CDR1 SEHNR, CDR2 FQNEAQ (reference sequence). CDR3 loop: CASSLDGRDTQYF. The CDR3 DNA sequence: TGTGCCAGCAGCTTAGACGGAAGGGATACGCAGTATTTT.

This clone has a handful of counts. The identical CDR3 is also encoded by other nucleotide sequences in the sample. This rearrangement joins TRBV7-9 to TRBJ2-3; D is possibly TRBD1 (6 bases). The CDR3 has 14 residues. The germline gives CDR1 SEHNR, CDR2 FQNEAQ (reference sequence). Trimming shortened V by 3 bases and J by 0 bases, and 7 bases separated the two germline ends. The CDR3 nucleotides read TGTGCCAGCAGCTTCCAGGGGAGCACAGATACGCAGTATTTT. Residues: CASSFQGSTDTQYF.

The CDR3 loop reads CASRFGETQYF. The CDR3 region has the DNA TGTGCCAGCAGGTTCGGGGAGACCCAGTACTTC. The V and J genes are TRBV7-8 and TRBJ2-5, with D unresolved. The CDR3 runs to 11 residues. The germline V gene has CDR1 SGHVS and CDR2 FQNEAQ. Trimming removed 6 bases from V and 5 bases from J, with 7 bases in between.

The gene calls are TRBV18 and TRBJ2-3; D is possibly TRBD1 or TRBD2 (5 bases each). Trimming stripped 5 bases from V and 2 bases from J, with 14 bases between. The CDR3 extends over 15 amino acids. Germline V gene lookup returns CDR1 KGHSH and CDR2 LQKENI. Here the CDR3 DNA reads TGTGCCAGCTCAAACTACGGGGACCACACAGATACGCAGTATTTT. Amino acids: CASSNYGDHTDTQYF.

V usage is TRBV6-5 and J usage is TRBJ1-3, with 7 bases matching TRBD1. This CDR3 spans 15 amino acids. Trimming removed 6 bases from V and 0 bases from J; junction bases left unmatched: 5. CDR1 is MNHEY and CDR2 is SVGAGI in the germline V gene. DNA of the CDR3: TGTGCCAGCAGGAGGGGGCCTGGCTCTGGAAACACCATATATTTT. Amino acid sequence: CASRRGPGSGNTIYF.

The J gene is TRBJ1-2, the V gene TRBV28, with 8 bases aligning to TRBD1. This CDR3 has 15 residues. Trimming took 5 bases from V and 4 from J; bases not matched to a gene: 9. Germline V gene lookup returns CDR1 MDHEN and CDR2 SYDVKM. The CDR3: CASSTGQGESYGYTF. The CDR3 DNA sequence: TGTGCCAGCAGTACCGGACAGGGCGAGAGCTATGGCTACACCTTC.

The CDR3 here is CASSSGQGSLFF. CDR3 sequence (DNA): TGTGCCAGCAGTTCTGGACAGGGAAGCCTGTTTTTT. The chain has TRBV6-5 and TRBJ1-4; 8 nucleotides agree with TRBD1. V trimming: 4 bases; J trimming: 14 bases; junction bases outside the gene matches: 6. In germline, CDR1 is MNHEY, CDR2 SVGAGI. The CDR3 is 12 amino acids.

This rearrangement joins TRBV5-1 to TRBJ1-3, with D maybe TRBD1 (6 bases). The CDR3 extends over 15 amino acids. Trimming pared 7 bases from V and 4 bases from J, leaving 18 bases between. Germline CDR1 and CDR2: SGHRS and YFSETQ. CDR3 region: CASREGLGAGNTIYF. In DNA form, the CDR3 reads TGCGCCAGCCGGGAAGGGTTGGGGGCAGGAAACACCATATATTTT.

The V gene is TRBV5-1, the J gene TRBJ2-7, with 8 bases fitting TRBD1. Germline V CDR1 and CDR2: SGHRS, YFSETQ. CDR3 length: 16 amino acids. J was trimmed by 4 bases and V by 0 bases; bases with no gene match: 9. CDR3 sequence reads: CASSLERWTGFYEQYF. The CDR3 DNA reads TGCGCCAGCAGCTTGGAAAGGTGGACAGGGTTTTACGAGCAGTACTTC.

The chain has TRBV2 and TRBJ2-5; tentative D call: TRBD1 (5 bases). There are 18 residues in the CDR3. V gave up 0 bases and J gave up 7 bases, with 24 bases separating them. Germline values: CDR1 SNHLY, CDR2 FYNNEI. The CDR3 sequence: CASSEAWLGQGEVATQYF. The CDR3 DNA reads TGTGCCAGCAGTGAAGCGTGGTTAGGCCAGGGCGAGGTAGCGACCCAGTACTTC.

CDR3 in DNA: TGTGCCAGCAGCGCAACCCTGGAGAACGAGCAGTACTTC. Amino acids: CASSATLENEQYF. This rearrangement joins TRBV7-9 to TRBJ2-7; no firm D call. Between the trimmed V and J ends, which lost 5 bases and 5 bases, there was a span of 13 bases. In germline, CDR1 is SEHNR, CDR2 FQNEAQ (reference sequence). CDR3 size: 13 residues.

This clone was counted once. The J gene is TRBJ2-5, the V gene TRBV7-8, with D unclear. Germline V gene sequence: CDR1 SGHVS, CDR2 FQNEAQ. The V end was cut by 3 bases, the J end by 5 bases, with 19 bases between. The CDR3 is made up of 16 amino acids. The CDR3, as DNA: TGTGCCAGCAGCTTTTTCGGAGCCGGTGTTCCGGAGACCCAGTACTTC. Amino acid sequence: CASSFFGAGVPETQYF.

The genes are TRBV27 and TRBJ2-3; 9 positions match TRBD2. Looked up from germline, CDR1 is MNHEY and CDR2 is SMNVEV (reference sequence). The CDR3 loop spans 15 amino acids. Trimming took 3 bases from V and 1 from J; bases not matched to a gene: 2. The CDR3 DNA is TGTGCCAGCAGTTTCCAGCGGGGGGGCACAGATACGCAGTATTTT. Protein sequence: CASSFQRGGTDTQYF.

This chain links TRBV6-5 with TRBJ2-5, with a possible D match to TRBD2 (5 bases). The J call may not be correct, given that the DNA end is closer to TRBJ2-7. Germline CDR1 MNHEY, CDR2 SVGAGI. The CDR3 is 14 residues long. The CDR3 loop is CASSYEAPEGEQYF. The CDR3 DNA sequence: TGTGCCAGCAGTTACGAGGCCCCCGAGGGCGAGCAGTACTTC.

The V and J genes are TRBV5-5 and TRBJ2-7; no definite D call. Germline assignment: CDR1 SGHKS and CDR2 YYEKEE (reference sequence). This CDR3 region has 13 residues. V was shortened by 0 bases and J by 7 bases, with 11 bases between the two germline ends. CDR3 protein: CASSLVSLMEQYF. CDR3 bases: TGTGCCAGCAGCTTGGTATCCTTGATGGAGCAGTACTTC.

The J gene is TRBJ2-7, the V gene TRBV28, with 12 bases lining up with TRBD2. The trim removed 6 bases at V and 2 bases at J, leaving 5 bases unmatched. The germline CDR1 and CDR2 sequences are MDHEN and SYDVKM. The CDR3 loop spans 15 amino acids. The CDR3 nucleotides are TGTGCCAGCAGAGCTCCTAGCGGGGGGGCCTACGAGCAGTACTTC. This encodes CASRAPSGGAYEQYF.